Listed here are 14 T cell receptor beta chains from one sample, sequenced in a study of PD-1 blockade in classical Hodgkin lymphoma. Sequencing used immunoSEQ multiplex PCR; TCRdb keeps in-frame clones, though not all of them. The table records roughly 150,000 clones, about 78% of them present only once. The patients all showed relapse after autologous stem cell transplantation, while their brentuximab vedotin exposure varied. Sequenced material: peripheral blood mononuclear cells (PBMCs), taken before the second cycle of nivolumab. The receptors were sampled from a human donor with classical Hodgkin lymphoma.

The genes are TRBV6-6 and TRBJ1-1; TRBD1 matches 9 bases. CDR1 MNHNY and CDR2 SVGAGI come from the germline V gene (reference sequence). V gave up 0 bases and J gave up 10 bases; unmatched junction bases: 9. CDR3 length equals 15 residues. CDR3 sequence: CASSYSDRGGGGAFF. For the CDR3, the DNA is TGTGCCAGCAGTTACTCGGACAGGGGCGGCGGGGGAGCTTTCTTT.

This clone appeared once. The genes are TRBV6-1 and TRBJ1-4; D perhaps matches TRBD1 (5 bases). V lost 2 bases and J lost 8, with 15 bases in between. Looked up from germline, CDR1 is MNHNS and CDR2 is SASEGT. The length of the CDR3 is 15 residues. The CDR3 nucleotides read TGTGCCAGCAGTGAAAGGGGACCCCCTCGGGAAAAACTGTTTTTT. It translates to CASSERGPPREKLFF.

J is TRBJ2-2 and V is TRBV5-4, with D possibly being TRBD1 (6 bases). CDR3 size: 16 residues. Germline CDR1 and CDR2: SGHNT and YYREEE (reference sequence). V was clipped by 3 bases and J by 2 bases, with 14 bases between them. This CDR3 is CASSYGQLSNTGELFF. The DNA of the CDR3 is TGTGCCAGCAGCTACGGACAGCTGTCAAACACCGGGGAGCTGTTTTTT.

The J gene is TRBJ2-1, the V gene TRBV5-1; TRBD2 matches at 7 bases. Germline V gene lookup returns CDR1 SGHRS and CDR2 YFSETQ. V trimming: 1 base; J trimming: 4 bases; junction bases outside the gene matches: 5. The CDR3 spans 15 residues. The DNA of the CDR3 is TGCGCCAGCAGCTTGTCCGGGACTACTTACAATGAGCAGTTCTTC. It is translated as CASSLSGTTYNEQFF.

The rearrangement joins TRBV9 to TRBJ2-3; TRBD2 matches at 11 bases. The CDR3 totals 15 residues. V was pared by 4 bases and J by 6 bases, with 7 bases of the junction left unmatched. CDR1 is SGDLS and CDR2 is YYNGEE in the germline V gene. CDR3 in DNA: TGTGCCAGCAGCCTAACTAGCGGGAGTAGGGATACGCAGTATTTT. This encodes CASSLTSGSRDTQYF. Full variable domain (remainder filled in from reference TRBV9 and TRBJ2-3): DSGVTQTPKHLITATGQRVTLRCSPRSGDLSVYWYQQSLDQGLQFLIQYYNGEERAKGNILERFSAQQFPDLHSELNLSSLELGDSALYFCASSLTSGSRDTQYFGPGTRLTVL.

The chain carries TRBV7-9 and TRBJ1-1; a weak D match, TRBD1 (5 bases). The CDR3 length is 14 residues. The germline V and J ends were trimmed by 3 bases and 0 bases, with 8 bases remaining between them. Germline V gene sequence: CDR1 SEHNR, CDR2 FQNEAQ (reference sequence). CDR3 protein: CASSFGGVNTEAFF. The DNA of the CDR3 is TGTGCCAGCAGCTTCGGGGGAGTGAACACTGAAGCTTTCTTT.

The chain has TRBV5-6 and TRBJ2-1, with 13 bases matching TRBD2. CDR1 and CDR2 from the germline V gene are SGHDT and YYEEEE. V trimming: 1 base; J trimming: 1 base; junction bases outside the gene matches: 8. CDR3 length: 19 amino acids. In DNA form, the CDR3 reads TGTGCCAGCAGCTTGCGACTAGCGGGAGGTGGAGGGTCCTACAATGAGCAGTTCTTC. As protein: CASSLRLAGGGGSYNEQFF.

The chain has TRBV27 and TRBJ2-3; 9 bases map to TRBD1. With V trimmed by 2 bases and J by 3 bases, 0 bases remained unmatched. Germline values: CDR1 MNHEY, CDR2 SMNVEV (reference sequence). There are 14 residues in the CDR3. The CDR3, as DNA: TGTGCCAGCAGTTTAGACAGGGGGACAGATACGCAGTATTTT. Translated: CASSLDRGTDTQYF.

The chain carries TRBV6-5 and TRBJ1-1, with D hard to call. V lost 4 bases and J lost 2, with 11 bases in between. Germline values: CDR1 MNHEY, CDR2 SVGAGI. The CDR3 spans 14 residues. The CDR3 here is CASSLGRLNTEAFF. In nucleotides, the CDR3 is TGTGCCAGCAGTTTGGGCAGGTTAAACACTGAAGCTTTCTTT.

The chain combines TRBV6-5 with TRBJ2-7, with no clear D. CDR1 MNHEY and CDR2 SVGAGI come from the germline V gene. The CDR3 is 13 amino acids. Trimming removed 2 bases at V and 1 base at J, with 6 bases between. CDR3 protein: CASSYRRSYEQYF. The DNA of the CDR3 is TGTGCCAGCAGTTACCGTCGGTCCTACGAGCAGTACTTC.

The CDR3 reads CASTAPLDLRDQFF. The DNA for the CDR3 is TGTGCCAGCACAGCTCCCCTGGACCTCAGGGACCAGTTCTTC. The chain joins TRBV6-6 to TRBJ2-1; D may be TRBD1 or TRBD2 (5 bases each). Germline V lookup: CDR1 MNHNY, CDR2 SVGAGI (reference sequence). Trimming left V 7 bases short and J 13 bases short, with 23 bases between. This CDR3 is built from 14 residues.

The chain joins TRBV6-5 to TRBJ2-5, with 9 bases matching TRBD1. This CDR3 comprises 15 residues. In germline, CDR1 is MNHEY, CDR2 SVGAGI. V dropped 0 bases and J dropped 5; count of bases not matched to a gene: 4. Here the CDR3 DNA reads TGTGCCAGCAGTTACTCCGGGACAGGGTCTGAGACCCAGTACTTC. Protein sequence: CASSYSGTGSETQYF.

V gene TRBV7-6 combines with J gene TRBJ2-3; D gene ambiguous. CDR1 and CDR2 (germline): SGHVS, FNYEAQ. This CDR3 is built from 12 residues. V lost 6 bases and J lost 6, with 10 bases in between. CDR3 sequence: CASSSSSDTQYF. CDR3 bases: TGTGCCAGCAGTTCCTCGTCCGATACGCAGTATTTT.

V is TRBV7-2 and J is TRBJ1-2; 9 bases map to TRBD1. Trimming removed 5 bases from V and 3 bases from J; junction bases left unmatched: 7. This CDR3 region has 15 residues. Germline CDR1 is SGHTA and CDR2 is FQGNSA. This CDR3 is CASSPRTGDHYGYTF. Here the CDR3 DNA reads TGTGCCAGCAGCCCCAGGACAGGGGACCACTATGGCTACACCTTC.